The 26 T cell receptor beta chains reported below all come from one sample, sequenced in a study of blood T cell repertoires in COVID-19. Sequencing used immunoSEQ multiplex PCR; TCRdb keeps in-frame clones, though not all of them. This sample has about 150,000 clones, with about 80% found just once. Material for sequencing was peripheral blood. The receptors originated from a man aged 55 to 70 with acute or convalescent COVID-19.

CDR3 sequence: CASSTLGTSDQETQYF. The CDR3 DNA follows: TGTGCCAGCAGCACTCTCGGGACAAGCGACCAAGAGACCCAGTACTTC. The chain combines TRBV28 with TRBJ2-5; a weak D match, TRBD1 (6 bases). V was shortened by 6 bases and J by 0 bases, with 17 bases between the two germline ends. The CDR3 extends over 16 amino acids. Germline V gives CDR1 MDHEN, CDR2 SYDVKM.

This chain joins TRBV27 and TRBJ2-7, with 9 positions matching TRBD1. Germline lookup yields CDR1 MNHEY and CDR2 SMNVEV (reference sequence). V lost 7 bases and J lost 8; bases outside the gene matches: 9. This CDR3 has 13 amino acids. Written as DNA, the CDR3 is TGTGCCAGCACAGGGGGGACAGGGCTAAAGCAGTACTTC. Residues: CASTGGTGLKQYF.

The chain recombines TRBV5-5 with TRBJ1-2; D not resolved. The CDR3 length is 13 residues. The germline V gene encodes CDR1 SGHKS and CDR2 YYEKEE (reference sequence). The ends were cut back, 0 bases at V and 4 bases at J, with 7 bases in the middle. The CDR3 spells CASSLEPSYGYTF. The CDR3, as DNA: TGTGCCAGCAGCTTGGAACCTAGCTATGGCTACACCTTC.

The chain has TRBV7-9 and TRBJ1-1; D not resolved. V was pared by 1 base and J by 2 bases, with 5 bases between. The CDR3 contains 13 residues. The germline V gene has CDR1 SEHNR and CDR2 FQNEAQ (reference sequence). The DNA of the CDR3 is TGTGCCAGCAGCTTAGGGGCCAACACTGAAGCTTTCTTT. Amino acids: CASSLGANTEAFF.

J is TRBJ1-2 and V is TRBV19; the D gene is possibly TRBD1 (6 bases). CDR3 size: 15 residues. Germline CDR1 reads LNHDA; CDR2 reads SQIVND (reference sequence). Between the trimmed V and J ends, which lost 5 bases and 6 bases, there was a span of 19 bases. CDR3 coding DNA: TGTGCCAGTAGTGGGTCTTTTTGGACAGTTCATGGCTACACCTTC. Amino acids: CASSGSFWTVHGYTF.

The chain recombines TRBV27 with TRBJ2-1; 8 bases are shared with TRBD2. From germline, CDR1 is MNHEY and CDR2 SMNVEV (reference sequence). The J segment lost 7 bases and the V segment lost 1 base, leaving 6 bases of the junction unmatched. The CDR3 is 15 residues long. In DNA form, the CDR3 reads TGTGCCAGCAGTTTATACGGGAGGGCCAGAAATGAGCAGTTCTTC. Amino acids: CASSLYGRARNEQFF.

The chain joins TRBV23-1 to TRBJ1-1; 8 bases line up with TRBD1. TRBV23-1 has ORF status, its function being uncertain. The J segment lost 1 base and the V segment lost 7 bases, leaving 8 bases of the junction unmatched. The CDR3 runs 15 residues. The CDR3 sequence is CASIQPGTGNTEAFF. The CDR3 DNA is TGCGCCAGCATACAACCCGGGACAGGGAACACTGAAGCTTTCTTT.

The chain links TRBV2 to TRBJ1-1; perhaps TRBD1 as D (6 bases). The CDR3 totals 15 residues. CDR1 is SNHLY and CDR2 is FYNNEI in the germline V gene. The V end lost 3 bases, the J end lost 5 bases, and 16 bases lay between the germline ends. The CDR3 loop is CASSEFGGAGTEAFF. The CDR3 DNA reads as TGTGCCAGCAGTGAGTTTGGGGGGGCTGGGACTGAAGCTTTCTTT.

This clone was seen more than once but under ten times. The V call is TRBV24-1, the J call TRBJ2-2; no clear D. Germline V CDR1 and CDR2: KGHDR, SFDVKD. This CDR3 has 12 residues. The V and J ends lost 5 bases and 6 bases respectively, with 6 bases between them. CDR3 loop: CATSVSAGELFF. CDR3 in DNA: TGTGCCACCAGTGTATCGGCCGGGGAGCTGTTTTTT.

This sequence joins TRBV7-9 and TRBJ1-2; D unresolved. Germline CDR1 reads SEHNR; CDR2 reads FQNEAQ (reference sequence). Trimming took 2 bases from V and 2 from J, leaving 12 bases between them. The length of the CDR3 is 15 residues. The CDR3 nucleotides read TGTGCCAGCAGCTTAAAAGAGGGCCCAAACTATGGCTACACCTTC. Its translation: CASSLKEGPNYGYTF.

The rearrangement links TRBV11-1 to TRBJ2-1; TRBD2 might be the D (6 bases). The germline V and J ends were trimmed by 3 bases and 7 bases, with 10 bases remaining between them. This CDR3 has 13 residues. Germline V gives CDR1 SGHAT, CDR2 FQDESV (reference sequence). The CDR3 region has the DNA TGTGCCAGCAGCTTGGCAGGGAGGAATGAGCAGTTCTTC. It yields the protein CASSLAGRNEQFF.

This clone was seen a single time. The genes are TRBV4-3 and TRBJ2-1; D might be TRBD2 (6 bases). Deletions cut 0 bases from V and 12 bases from J, with 12 bases between. Per the germline V gene, CDR1 is LGHNA and CDR2 is YSLEER. The CDR3 sequence is 13 residues long. Here the CDR3 reads CASSQDREVRQFF. CDR3 nucleotides: TGCGCCAGCAGCCAAGATAGGGAGGTACGGCAGTTCTTC.

The chain joins TRBV11-1 to TRBJ1-1, with D possibly TRBD1 on 6 matching bases. This CDR3 spans 14 amino acids. Germline V CDR1 and CDR2: SGHAT, FQDESV (reference sequence). V dropped 2 bases and J dropped 1 base, with 8 bases sitting between them. This CDR3 reads CASSLLGGNTEAFF. The CDR3 DNA follows: TGTGCCAGCAGCTTATTAGGGGGGAACACTGAAGCTTTCTTT.

The chain has TRBV5-4 and TRBJ1-4; TRBD1 aligns across 8 bases. CDR3 size: 15 residues. CDR1 is SGHNT and CDR2 is YYREEE in the germline V gene (reference sequence). V trimming: 2 bases; J trimming: 8 bases; junction bases outside the gene matches: 8. The CDR3 spells CASSLPGGEGEKLFF. In nucleotides, the CDR3 is TGTGCCAGCAGCTTACCAGGGGGCGAGGGGGAAAAACTGTTTTTT.

The chain carries TRBV6-5 and TRBJ2-7, with a tentative D call TRBD1 (5 bases). The length of the CDR3 is 13 residues. Trimming took off 6 bases at V and 3 bases at J, with 12 bases between the two ends. CDR1 is MNHEY and CDR2 is SVGAGI in the germline V gene. The CDR3 here is CASRFRAFYEQYF. The CDR3 DNA reads TGTGCCAGCAGGTTCAGGGCATTCTACGAGCAGTACTTC.

The V call is TRBV20-1, the J call TRBJ2-7, with a tentative D call TRBD1 (5 bases). In germline, CDR1 is DFQATT, CDR2 SNEGSKA (reference sequence). The CDR3 is made up of 10 amino acids. With 6 bases removed from V and 2 bases from J, the gap between germline ends came to 5 bases. The CDR3 nucleotides are TGCAGTGCGGGGCCCTACGAGCAGTACTTC. Its protein product is CSAGPYEQYF.

The genes are TRBV28 and TRBJ2-7; 13 bases match TRBD2. The V gene's germline CDR1 is MDHEN and CDR2 SYDVKM. The V and J ends lost 5 bases and 6 bases, in that order; junction bases with no gene match: 7. The CDR3 consists of 15 residues. The CDR3 here is CASSVRLAGGGEQYF. The CDR3 DNA follows: TGTGCCAGCAGTGTACGACTAGCGGGAGGTGGCGAGCAGTACTTC.

This sequence joins TRBV7-9 and TRBJ2-3; 13 bases are a match to TRBD2. The V segment lost 4 bases and the J segment 2 bases; nucleotides outside the gene matches: 6. CDR1 is SEHNR and CDR2 is FQNEAQ in the germline V gene (reference sequence). CDR3 length: 17 residues. CDR3 DNA sequence: TGTGCCAGCAGCTCAACTAGCGGGAGGGCCATCACAGATACGCAGTATTTT. As protein: CASSSTSGRAITDTQYF.

The chain uses TRBV2 and TRBJ1-1; no reliable D call. Per the germline V gene, CDR1 is SNHLY and CDR2 is FYNNEI. This CDR3 contains 12 residues. Trimming removed 7 bases at V and 6 bases at J, with 12 bases between. CDR3: CASKTAVAEAFF. In DNA, the CDR3 is TGTGCCAGCAAAACCGCGGTCGCTGAAGCTTTCTTT.

The genes are TRBV19 and TRBJ1-6; TRBD1 agrees at 9 bases. This CDR3 is built from 13 residues. CDR1 is LNHDA, CDR2 SQIVND, per germline (reference sequence). V shed 7 bases, J shed 6 bases, and the junction held 1 base outside the gene matches. The DNA of the CDR3 is TGTGCCAGTATGGGACAGGGTAATTCACCCCTCCACTTT. It specifies CASMGQGNSPLHF.

The V and J genes are TRBV5-1 and TRBJ2-7; 11 bases map to TRBD2. The V gene's germline CDR1 is SGHRS and CDR2 YFSETQ. The CDR3 has 14 residues. Trimming at V came to 3 bases and at J to 6 bases, leaving 5 bases not matched to a gene. This CDR3 is CASSSTSGIGEQYF. The CDR3 DNA reads TGCGCCAGCAGCTCGACTAGCGGGATAGGCGAGCAGTACTTC.

This rearrangement joins TRBV19 to TRBJ1-2, with D possibly being TRBD1 (5 bases). From germline, CDR1 is LNHDA and CDR2 SQIVND (reference sequence). V gave up 7 bases and J gave up 8 bases, with 17 bases separating them. This CDR3 spans 13 amino acids. Here the CDR3 DNA reads TGTGCCAGTACTTCTGACAGAACGGGCGGCTACACCTTC. Its translation: CASTSDRTGGYTF.

The CDR3: CASSQGPSRTGSSYEQYF. CDR3 coding DNA: TGCGCCAGCAGCCAAGGGCCCAGTCGGACAGGGAGCTCCTACGAGCAGTACTTC. J is TRBJ2-7 and V is TRBV4-1; TRBD1 matches at 8 bases. The CDR3 sequence is 18 residues long. CDR1 and CDR2 (germline): MGHRA, YSYEKL. V dropped 1 base and J dropped 0; count of bases not matched to a gene: 11.

The J gene is TRBJ1-2, the V gene TRBV15; D uncertain. The CDR3 loop spans 14 amino acids. Germline lookup yields CDR1 LNHNV and CDR2 YYDKDF (reference sequence). V was clipped by 3 bases and J by 4 bases, with 12 bases between them. This CDR3 reads CATSSSYESYGYTF. CDR3 nucleotides: TGTGCCACCAGCAGTTCCTATGAGAGCTATGGCTACACCTTC.

This CDR3 reads CAWSVTRFYGYTF. In DNA form, the CDR3 reads TGTGCCTGGAGTGTAACCAGATTCTATGGCTACACCTTC. The chain recombines TRBV30 with TRBJ1-2; D ambiguous. The CDR3 loop spans 13 amino acids. V dropped 0 bases and J dropped 4 bases, with 9 bases sitting between them. The germline V gene encodes CDR1 GTSNPN and CDR2 SVGIG (reference sequence).

This clone occurred once. The J gene is TRBJ1-2, the V gene TRBV5-8; tentative D call: TRBD1 (6 bases). This CDR3 contains 15 residues. Deletions cut 2 bases from V and 0 bases from J, with 11 bases between. In germline, CDR1 is SGHTS, CDR2 YDEGEE. CDR3 sequence: CASSFGTPSNYGYTF. CDR3 DNA: TGTGCCAGCAGCTTCGGGACACCCTCTAACTATGGCTACACCTTC. The whole variable domain, filled in from reference TRBV5-8 and TRBJ1-2, reads EAGVTQSPTHLIKTRGQQATLRCSPISGHTSVYWYQQALGLGLQFLLWYDEGEERNRGNFPPRFSGRQFPNYSSELNVNALELEDSALYLCASSFGTPSNYGYTFGSGTRLTVV.